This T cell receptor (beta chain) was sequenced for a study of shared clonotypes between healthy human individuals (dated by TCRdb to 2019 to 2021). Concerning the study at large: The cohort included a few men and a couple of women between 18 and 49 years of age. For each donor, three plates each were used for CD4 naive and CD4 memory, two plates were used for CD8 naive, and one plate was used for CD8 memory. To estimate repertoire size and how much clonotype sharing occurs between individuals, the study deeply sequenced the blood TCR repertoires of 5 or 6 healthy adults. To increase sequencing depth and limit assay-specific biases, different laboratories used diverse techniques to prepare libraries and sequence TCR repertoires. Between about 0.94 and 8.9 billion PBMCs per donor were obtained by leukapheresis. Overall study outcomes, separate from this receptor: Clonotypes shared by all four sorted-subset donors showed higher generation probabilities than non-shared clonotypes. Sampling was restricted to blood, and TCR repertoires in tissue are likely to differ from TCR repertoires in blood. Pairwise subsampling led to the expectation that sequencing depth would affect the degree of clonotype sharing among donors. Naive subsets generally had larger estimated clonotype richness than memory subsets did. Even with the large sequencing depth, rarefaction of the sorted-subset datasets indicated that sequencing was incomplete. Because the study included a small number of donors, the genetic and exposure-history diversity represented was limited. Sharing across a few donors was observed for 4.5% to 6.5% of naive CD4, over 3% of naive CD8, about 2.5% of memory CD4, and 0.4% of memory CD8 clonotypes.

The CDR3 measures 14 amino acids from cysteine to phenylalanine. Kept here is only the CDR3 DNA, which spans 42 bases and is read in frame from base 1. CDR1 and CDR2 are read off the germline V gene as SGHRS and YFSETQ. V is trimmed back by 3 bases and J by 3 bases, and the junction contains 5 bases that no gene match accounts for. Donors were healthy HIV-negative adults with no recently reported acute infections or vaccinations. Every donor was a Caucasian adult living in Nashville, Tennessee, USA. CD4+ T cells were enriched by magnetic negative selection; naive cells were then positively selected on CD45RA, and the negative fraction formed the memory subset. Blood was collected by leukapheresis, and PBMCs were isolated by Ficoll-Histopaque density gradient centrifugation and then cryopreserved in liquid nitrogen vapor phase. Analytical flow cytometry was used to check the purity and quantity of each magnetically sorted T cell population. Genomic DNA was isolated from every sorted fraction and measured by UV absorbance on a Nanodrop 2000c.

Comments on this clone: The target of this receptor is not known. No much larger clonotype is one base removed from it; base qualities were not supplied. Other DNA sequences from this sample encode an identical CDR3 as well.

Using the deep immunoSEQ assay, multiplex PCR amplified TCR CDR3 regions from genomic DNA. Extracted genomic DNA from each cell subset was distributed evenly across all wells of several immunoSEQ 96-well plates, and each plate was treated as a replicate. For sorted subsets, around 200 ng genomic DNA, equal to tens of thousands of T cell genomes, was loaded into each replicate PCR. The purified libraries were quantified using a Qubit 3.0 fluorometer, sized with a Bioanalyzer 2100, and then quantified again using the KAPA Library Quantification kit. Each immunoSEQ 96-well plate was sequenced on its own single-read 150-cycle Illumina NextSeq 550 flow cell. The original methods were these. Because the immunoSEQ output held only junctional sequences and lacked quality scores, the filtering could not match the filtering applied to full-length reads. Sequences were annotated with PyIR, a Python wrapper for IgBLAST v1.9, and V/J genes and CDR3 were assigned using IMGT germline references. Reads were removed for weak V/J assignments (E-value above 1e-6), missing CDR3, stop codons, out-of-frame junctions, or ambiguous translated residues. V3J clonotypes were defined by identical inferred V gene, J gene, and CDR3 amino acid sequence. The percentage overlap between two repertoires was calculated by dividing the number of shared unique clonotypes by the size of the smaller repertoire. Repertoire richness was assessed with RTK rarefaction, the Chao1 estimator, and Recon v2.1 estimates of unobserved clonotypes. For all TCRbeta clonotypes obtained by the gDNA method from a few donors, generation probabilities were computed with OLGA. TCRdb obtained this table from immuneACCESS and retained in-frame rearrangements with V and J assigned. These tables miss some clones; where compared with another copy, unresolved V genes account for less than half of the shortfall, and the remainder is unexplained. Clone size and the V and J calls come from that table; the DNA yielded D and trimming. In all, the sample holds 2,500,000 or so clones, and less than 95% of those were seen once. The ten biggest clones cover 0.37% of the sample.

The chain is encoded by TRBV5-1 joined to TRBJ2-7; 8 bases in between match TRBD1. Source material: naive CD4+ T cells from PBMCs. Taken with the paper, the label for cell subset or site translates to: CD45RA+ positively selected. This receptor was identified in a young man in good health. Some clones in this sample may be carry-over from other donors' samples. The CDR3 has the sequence CASSSGQGHYEQYF. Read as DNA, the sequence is TGCGCCAGCAGCTCCGGACAGGGTCACTACGAGCAGTACTTC.